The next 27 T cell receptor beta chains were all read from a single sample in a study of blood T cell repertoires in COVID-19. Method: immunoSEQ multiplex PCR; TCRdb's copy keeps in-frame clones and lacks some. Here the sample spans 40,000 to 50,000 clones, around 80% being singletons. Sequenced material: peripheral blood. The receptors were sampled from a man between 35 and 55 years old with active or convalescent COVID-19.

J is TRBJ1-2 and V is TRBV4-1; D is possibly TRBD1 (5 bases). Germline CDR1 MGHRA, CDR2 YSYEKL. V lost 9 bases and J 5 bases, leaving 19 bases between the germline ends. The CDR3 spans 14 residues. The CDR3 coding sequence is TGCGCCAGTTCCATTGGCGGAGGGGAATATGGCTACACCTTC. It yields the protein CASSIGGGEYGYTF.

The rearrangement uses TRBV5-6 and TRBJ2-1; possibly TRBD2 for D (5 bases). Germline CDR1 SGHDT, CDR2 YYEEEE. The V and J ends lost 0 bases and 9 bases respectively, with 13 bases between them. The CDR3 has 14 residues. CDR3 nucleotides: TGTGCCAGCAGCTTGGTTAAAGTGGCGGGTGAGCAGTTCTTC. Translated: CASSLVKVAGEQFF.

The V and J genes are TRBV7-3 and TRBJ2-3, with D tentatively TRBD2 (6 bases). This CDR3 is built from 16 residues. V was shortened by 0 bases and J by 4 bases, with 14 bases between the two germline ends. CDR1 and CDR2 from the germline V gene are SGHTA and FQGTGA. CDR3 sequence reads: CASSLTGGKGPDTQYF. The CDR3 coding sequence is TGTGCCAGCAGCTTAACTGGGGGGAAGGGTCCAGATACGCAGTATTTT.

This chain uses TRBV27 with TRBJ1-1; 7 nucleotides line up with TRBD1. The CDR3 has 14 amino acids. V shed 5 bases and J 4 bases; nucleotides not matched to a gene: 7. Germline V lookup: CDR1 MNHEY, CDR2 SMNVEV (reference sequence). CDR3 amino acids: CASSPHRGSTEAFF. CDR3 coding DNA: TGTGCCAGCAGTCCCCACAGGGGTTCCACTGAAGCTTTCTTT.

This chain's CDR3 is CASSPGQGSPPDTQYF. CDR3 sequence (DNA): TGCGCCAGCAGCCCCGGACAGGGGAGCCCCCCAGATACGCAGTATTTT. The chain joins TRBV4-1 to TRBJ2-3, with 9 bases aligning to TRBD1. This CDR3 comprises 16 residues. V was pared by 4 bases and J by 4 bases, with 9 bases of the junction left unmatched. The germline CDR1 and CDR2 sequences are MGHRA and YSYEKL.

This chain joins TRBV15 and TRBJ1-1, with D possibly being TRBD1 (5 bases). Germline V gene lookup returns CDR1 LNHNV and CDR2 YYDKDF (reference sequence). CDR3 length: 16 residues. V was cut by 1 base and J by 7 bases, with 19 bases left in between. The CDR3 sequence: CATSRGLQGVRFEAFF. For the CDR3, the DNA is TGTGCCACCAGCAGAGGTCTCCAGGGTGTTAGGTTTGAAGCTTTCTTT.

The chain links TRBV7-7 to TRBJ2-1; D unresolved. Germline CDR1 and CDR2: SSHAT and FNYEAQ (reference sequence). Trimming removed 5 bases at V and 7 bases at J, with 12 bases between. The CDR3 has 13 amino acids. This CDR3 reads CASSHSLVNEQFF. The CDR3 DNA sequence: TGTGCCAGCAGCCATAGTTTAGTTAATGAGCAGTTCTTC.

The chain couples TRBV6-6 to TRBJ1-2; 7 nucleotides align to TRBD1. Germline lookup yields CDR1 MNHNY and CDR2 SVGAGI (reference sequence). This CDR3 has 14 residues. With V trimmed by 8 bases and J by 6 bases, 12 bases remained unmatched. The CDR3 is CASYTRQGRNGYTF. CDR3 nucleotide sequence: TGTGCCAGCTATACCCGACAGGGACGGAATGGCTACACCTTC.

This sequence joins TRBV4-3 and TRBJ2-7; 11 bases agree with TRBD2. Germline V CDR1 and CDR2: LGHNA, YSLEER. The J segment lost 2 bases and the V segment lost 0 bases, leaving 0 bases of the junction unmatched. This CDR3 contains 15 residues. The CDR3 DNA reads TGCGCCAGCAGCCAAGAACTAGCGGGGGCCTACGAGCAGTACTTC. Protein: CASSQELAGAYEQYF.

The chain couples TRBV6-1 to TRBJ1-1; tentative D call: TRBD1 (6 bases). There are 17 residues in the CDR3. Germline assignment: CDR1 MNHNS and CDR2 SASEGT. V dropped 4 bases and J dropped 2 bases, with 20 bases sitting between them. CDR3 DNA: TGTGCCAGCAGTGGCGTTCGGGGGGCTGACAGCAACACTGAAGCTTTCTTT. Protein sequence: CASSGVRGADSNTEAFF.

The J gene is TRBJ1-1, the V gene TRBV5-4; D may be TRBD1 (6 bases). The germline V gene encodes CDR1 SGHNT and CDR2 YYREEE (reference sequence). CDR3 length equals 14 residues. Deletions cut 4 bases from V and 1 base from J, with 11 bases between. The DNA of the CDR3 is TGTGCCAGCAGCGAACCGGGACAGAACACTGAAGCTTTCTTT. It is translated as CASSEPGQNTEAFF.

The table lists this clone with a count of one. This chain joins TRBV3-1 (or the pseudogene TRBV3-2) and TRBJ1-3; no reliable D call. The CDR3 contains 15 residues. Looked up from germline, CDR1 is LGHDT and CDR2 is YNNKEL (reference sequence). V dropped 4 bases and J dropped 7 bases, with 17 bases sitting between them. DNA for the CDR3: TGTGCCAGCAGCCCATGGGCAGGTCGGTCCAACACCATATATTTT. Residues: CASSPWAGRSNTIYF.

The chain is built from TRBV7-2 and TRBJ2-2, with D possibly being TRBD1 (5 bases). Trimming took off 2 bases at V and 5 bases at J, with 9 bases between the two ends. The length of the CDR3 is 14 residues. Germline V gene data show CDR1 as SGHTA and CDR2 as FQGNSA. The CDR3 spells CASSLIRGTGELFF. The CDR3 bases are TGTGCCAGCAGCTTAATAAGGGGAACCGGGGAGCTGTTTTTT.

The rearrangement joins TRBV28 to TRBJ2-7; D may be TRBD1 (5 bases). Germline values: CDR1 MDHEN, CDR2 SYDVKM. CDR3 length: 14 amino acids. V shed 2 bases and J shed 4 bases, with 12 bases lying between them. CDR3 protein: CASSLVAGYYEQYF. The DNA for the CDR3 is TGTGCCAGCAGTTTAGTGGCAGGGTATTACGAGCAGTACTTC.

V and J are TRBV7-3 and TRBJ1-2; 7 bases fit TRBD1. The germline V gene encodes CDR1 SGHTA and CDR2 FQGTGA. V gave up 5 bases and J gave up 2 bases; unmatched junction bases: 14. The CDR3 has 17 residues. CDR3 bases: TGTGCCAGCAGCCCGACCGGGACAGATGATCTAAACTATGGCTACACCTTC. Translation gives CASSPTGTDDLNYGYTF. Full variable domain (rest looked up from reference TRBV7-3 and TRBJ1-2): GAGVSQTPSNKVTEKGKYVELRCDPISGHTALYWYRQSLGQGPEFLIYFQGTGAADDSGLPNDRFFAVRPEGSVSTLKIQRTERGDSAVYLCASSPTGTDDLNYGYTFGSGTRLTVV.

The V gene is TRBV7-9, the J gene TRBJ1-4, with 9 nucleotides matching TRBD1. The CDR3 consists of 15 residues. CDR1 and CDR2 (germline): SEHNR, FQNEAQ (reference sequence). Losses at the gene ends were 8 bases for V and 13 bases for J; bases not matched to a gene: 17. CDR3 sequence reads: CASGSWTGDRGRLFF. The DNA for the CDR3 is TGTGCCAGCGGCTCGTGGACAGGGGACCGCGGGAGACTGTTTTTT.

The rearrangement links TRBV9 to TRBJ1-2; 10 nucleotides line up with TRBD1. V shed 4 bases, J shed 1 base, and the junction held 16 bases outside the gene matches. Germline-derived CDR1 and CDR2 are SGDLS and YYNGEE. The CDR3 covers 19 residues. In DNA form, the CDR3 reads TGTGCCAGCAGCTCCTTCGACCGGGACAGGGGTAGGGTTAACTATGGCTACACCTTC. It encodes CASSSFDRDRGRVNYGYTF.

Written as DNA, the CDR3 is TGTGCCAGCAGTCCCAGCCGGACTACAGATACGCAGTATTTT. Its translation: CASSPSRTTDTQYF. The rearrangement joins TRBV7-9 to TRBJ2-3, with D possibly TRBD2 on 5 matching bases. Deletions cut 6 bases from V and 3 bases from J, with 13 bases between. The germline CDR1 and CDR2 sequences are SEHNR and FQNEAQ (reference sequence). The CDR3 consists of 14 residues.

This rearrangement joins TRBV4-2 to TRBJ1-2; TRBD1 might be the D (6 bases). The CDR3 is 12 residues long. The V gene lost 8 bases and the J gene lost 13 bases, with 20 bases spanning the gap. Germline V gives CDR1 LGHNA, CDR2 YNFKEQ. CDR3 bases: TGTGCCAGCGGGCTGACAGGCCCGTTACTCACCTTC. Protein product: CASGLTGPLLTF.

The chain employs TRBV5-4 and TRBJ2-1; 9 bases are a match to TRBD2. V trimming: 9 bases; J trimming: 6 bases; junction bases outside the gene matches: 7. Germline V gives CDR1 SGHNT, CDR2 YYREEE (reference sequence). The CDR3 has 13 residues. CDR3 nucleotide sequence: TGTGCCATTATAGCGGGAGAGGGCAATGAGCAGTTCTTC. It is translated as CAIIAGEGNEQFF.

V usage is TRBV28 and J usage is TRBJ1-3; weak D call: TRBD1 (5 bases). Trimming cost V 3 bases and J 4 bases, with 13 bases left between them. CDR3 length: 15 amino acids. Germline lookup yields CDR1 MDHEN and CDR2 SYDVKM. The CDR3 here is CASSLGQTRGNTIYF. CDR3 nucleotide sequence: TGTGCCAGCAGTTTGGGGCAAACACGGGGAAACACCATATATTTT.

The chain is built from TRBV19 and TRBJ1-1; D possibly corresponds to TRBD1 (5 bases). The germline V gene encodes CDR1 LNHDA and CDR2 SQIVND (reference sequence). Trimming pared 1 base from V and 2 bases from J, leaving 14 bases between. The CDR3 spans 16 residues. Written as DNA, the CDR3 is TGTGCCAGTAGTATAGGGACCGGACATTTTAACACTGAAGCTTTCTTT. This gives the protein CASSIGTGHFNTEAFF.

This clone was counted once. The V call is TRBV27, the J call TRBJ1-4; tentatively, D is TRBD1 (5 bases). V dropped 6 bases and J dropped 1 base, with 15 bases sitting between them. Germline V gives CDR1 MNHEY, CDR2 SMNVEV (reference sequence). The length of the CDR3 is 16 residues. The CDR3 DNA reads TGTGCCAGCAGAAACTCCGGGGGGATAACTAATGAAAAACTGTTTTTT. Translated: CASRNSGGITNEKLFF.

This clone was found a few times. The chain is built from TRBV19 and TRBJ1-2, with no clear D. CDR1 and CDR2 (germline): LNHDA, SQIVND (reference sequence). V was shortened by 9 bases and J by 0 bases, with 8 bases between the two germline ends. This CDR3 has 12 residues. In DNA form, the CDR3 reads TGTGCCAGCACAACACCTAACTATGGCTACACCTTC. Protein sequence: CASTTPNYGYTF.

The CDR3 here is CAWNRKNSNQPQHF. The CDR3 DNA reads TGTGCCTGGAACAGAAAAAATAGCAATCAGCCCCAGCATTTT. The chain uses TRBV30 and TRBJ1-5; D is undetermined. CDR1 and CDR2 from the germline V gene are GTSNPN and SVGIG (reference sequence). This CDR3 has 14 amino acids. Trimming removed 4 bases at V and 0 bases at J, with 10 bases between.

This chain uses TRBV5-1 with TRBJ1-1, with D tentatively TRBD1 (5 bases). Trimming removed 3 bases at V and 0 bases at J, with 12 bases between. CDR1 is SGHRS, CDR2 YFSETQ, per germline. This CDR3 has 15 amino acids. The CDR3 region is CASSWGEVMNTEAFF. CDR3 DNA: TGCGCCAGCAGCTGGGGCGAGGTGATGAACACTGAAGCTTTCTTT.

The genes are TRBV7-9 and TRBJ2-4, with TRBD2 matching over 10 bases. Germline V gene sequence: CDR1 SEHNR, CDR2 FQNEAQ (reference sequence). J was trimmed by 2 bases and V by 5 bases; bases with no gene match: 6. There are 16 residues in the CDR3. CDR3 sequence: CASSLGTSETKNIQYF. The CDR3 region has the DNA TGTGCCAGCAGCCTAGGGACTAGCGAGACCAAAAACATTCAGTACTTC.